This T cell receptor beta chain was observed in a study of blood T cell repertoires in COVID-19. As for the study in general: COVID-19 samples from acute and convalescent phases originated in the United States, Italy and Spain. T cells, B-cell-depleted T cells, or PBMCs supplied cDNA or gDNA.

The junction had 8 bases not matched to a gene; V was cut back by 4 bases and J by 4 bases. The CDR3 runs 14 residues. The germline V gene encodes CDR1 SQVTM and CDR2 ANQGSEA. In the original processing: Reference gene primer amplification gave nucleated cell count estimates. TCRdb's copy holds only in-frame clones and misses some; the assay was immunoSEQ multiplex PCR. That table supplies the V and J calls and clone size; D and trimming were determined from the DNA. The data contain hundreds of thousands of clones, about 86% of them singletons. The chain uses TRBV29-1 and TRBJ1-2; 8 positions agree with TRBD1. This TCR was recovered from a woman between 50 and 59 years old with acute or convalescent COVID-19. The sequencing input was peripheral blood. CDR3 amino acids: CSVGGQGGGYGYTF. CDR3 DNA sequence: TGCAGCGTTGGAGGACAGGGCGGAGGCTATGGCTACACCTTC.